Listed below are T cell receptor beta chains from one sample, sequenced in a study of Ad26.COV2.S vaccination and SARS-CoV-2 variants. TCRdb's copy holds only in-frame clones and misses some; the assay was immunoSEQ multiplex PCR. The top ten hold 2% to 2.5% of the sample, which has approximately 300,000 clones, around four fifths seen once. The sample in question was peripheral blood, obtained in a trial of Ad26.COV2.S vaccine versus placebo. These receptors all stem from a person aged 18 to 59 who received the Ad26.COV2.S COVID-19 vaccine or a placebo. Both conserved end residues are part of each CDR3. Each record gives: V gene, clone size, D gene, J gene, CDR3 DNA, CDR3 protein. D genes are given only for firm matches. Size values are once, few and many counts, or a class for expanded clones, and some rows have none.

V gene: TRBV28; clone size: .; D gene: TRBD2; J gene: TRBJ2-3; CDR3 DNA: TGTGCCAGCAGTTTTGGCGGGGGATTCACAGATACGCAGTATTTT; CDR3 protein: CASSFGGGFTDTQYF
V gene: TRBV6-5; clone size: .; D gene: TRBD1; J gene: TRBJ1-2; CDR3 DNA: TGTGCCAGCAGACCAAGGACAGGAGATGGCTACACCTTC; CDR3 protein: CASRPRTGDGYTF
V gene: TRBV5-1; clone size: once; D gene: TRBD2; J gene: TRBJ2-7; CDR3 DNA: TGCGCCAGCAGCTTGGATCCGAGCGGGGGGACCTACGAGCAGTACTTC; CDR3 protein: CASSLDPSGGTYEQYF
V gene: TRBV18; clone size: few; D gene: .; J gene: TRBJ2-2; CDR3 DNA: TGTGCCAGCTCACCAGCAGGGAAAGTGTCCGGGGAGCTGTTTTTT; CDR3 protein: CASSPAGKVSGELFF
V gene: TRBV2; clone size: .; D gene: .; J gene: TRBJ1-3; CDR3 DNA: TGTGCCAGCAGTGTCAACTCTGGAAACACCATATATTTT; CDR3 protein: CASSVNSGNTIYF
V gene: TRBV27; clone size: .; D gene: .; J gene: TRBJ2-5; CDR3 DNA: TGTGCCAGCAGGTCCTGGGGGGGGCAGGAGACCCAGTACTTC; CDR3 protein: CASRSWGGQETQYF
V gene: TRBV5-1; clone size: .; D gene: TRBD1; J gene: TRBJ1-1; CDR3 DNA: TGCGCCAGCAGCCCGAGGGCAGGGGGCCCGAAAACTGAAGCTTTCTTT; CDR3 protein: CASSPRAGGPKTEAFF
V gene: TRBV27; clone size: .; D gene: .; J gene: TRBJ1-1; CDR3 DNA: TGTGCCAGCAGCTATGACTATGTTCGAACTGAAGCTTTCTTT; CDR3 protein: CASSYDYVRTEAFF
V gene: TRBV30; clone size: many; D gene: .; J gene: TRBJ1-2; CDR3 DNA: TGTGCCGGAGAAGCACGAGGTGGCTACACCTTC; CDR3 protein: CAGEARGGYTF
V gene: TRBV5-1; clone size: .; D gene: .; J gene: TRBJ1-4; CDR3 DNA: TGCGCCAGCAGCCCGGACCCTAATGAAAAACTGTTTTTT; CDR3 protein: CASSPDPNEKLFF
V gene: TRBV27; clone size: .; D gene: .; J gene: TRBJ2-2; CDR3 DNA: TGTGCCAGCGCCTCGGCGCGGGGCGGGGAGCTGTTTTTT; CDR3 protein: CASASARGGELFF
V gene: TRBV5-1; clone size: .; D gene: TRBD2; J gene: TRBJ2-2; CDR3 DNA: TGCGCCAGCAGCTTGCTTCCTAGCGGAAACACCGGGGAGCTGTTTTTT; CDR3 protein: CASSLLPSGNTGELFF
V gene: TRBV28; clone size: .; D gene: .; J gene: TRBJ2-1; CDR3 DNA: TGTGCCAGCAGCTCGCCGGCGCAGACCTACAATGAGCAGTTCTTC; CDR3 protein: CASSSPAQTYNEQFF
V gene: TRBV7-3; clone size: .; D gene: .; J gene: TRBJ1-1; CDR3 DNA: TGTGCCAGCAGCTTAAGGTCCCGCGGGGGTGAAGCTTTCTTT; CDR3 protein: CASSLRSRGGEAFF
V gene: TRBV10-3; clone size: .; D gene: TRBD1; J gene: TRBJ2-1; CDR3 DNA: TGTGCCATCAGGGACAGGGGAACTGCGTACAATGAGCAGTTCTTC; CDR3 protein: CAIRDRGTAYNEQFF
V gene: TRBV5-1; clone size: .; D gene: TRBD1; J gene: TRBJ2-7; CDR3 DNA: TGCGCCAGCAGCTTGAGGGGACAGGGACAGTCGGAGCAGTACTTC; CDR3 protein: CASSLRGQGQSEQYF
V gene: TRBV7-3; clone size: .; D gene: .; J gene: TRBJ1-2; CDR3 DNA: TGTGCCAGCAGCCCGAGACACCTTCTTGGCTACACCTTC; CDR3 protein: CASSPRHLLGYTF
V gene: TRBV29-1; clone size: .; D gene: .; J gene: TRBJ2-7; CDR3 DNA: TGCAGCGTTGAAAAACAGGACAGACCTGAGCAGTACTTC; CDR3 protein: CSVEKQDRPEQYF
V gene: TRBV19; clone size: .; D gene: .; J gene: TRBJ1-2; CDR3 DNA: TGTGCCAGTATCATGACAGTAGGCTATGGCTACACCTTC; CDR3 protein: CASIMTVGYGYTF
V gene: TRBV7-2; clone size: .; D gene: .; J gene: TRBJ2-5; CDR3 DNA: TGTGCCAGCAGCTTAAACTTTCTGGGGGCCCAGTACTTC; CDR3 protein: CASSLNFLGAQYF
V gene: TRBV9; clone size: .; D gene: TRBD2; J gene: TRBJ2-1; CDR3 DNA: TGTGCCAGCAGCTTTCGGACTAGCGGGGGTTACAATGAGCAGTTCTTC; CDR3 protein: CASSFRTSGGYNEQFF
V gene: TRBV7-3; clone size: .; D gene: TRBD2; J gene: TRBJ2-2; CDR3 DNA: TGTGCCAGCAGCCCCTCGGGGGGGGCGGCCGGGGAGCTGTTTTTT; CDR3 protein: CASSPSGGAAGELFF
V gene: TRBV5-1; clone size: .; D gene: TRBD1; J gene: TRBJ2-7; CDR3 DNA: TGCGCCAGCAGCCCCCCGGGACAGGGGGTCCGCGAGCAGTACTTC; CDR3 protein: CASSPPGQGVREQYF
V gene: TRBV4-2; clone size: .; D gene: TRBD1; J gene: TRBJ1-5; CDR3 DNA: TGTGCCAGCAGCTCGACAGGGAATAGCAATCAGCCCCAGCATTTT; CDR3 protein: CASSSTGNSNQPQHF
V gene: TRBV5-1; clone size: once; D gene: TRBD1; J gene: TRBJ2-7; CDR3 DNA: TGCGCCAGCAGCTTGGGACAGGGGGGATACGAGCAGTACTTC; CDR3 protein: CASSLGQGGYEQYF
V gene: TRBV6-5; clone size: .; D gene: .; J gene: TRBJ2-5; CDR3 DNA: TGTGCCAGCAGCGGGTGGCAGTCAGAGACCCAGTACTTC; CDR3 protein: CASSGWQSETQYF
V gene: TRBV6-6; clone size: .; D gene: .; J gene: TRBJ1-6; CDR3 DNA: TGTGCCAGCAGCAGCCAGGAACCTTATTCACCCCTCCACTTT; CDR3 protein: CASSSQEPYSPLHF
V gene: TRBV7-6; clone size: .; D gene: TRBD1; J gene: TRBJ2-2; CDR3 DNA: TGTGCCAGCAGCTTATCGTCGACAGGGCGGACCGGGGAGCTGTTTTTT; CDR3 protein: CASSLSSTGRTGELFF
V gene: TRBV6-5; clone size: once; D gene: .; J gene: TRBJ1-1; CDR3 DNA: TGTGCCAGCAGTTACATAGGCCAAAGTGTGGACACTGAAGCTTTCTTT; CDR3 protein: CASSYIGQSVDTEAFF
V gene: TRBV28; clone size: .; D gene: TRBD1; J gene: TRBJ1-2; CDR3 DNA: TGTGCCGGCGCCGAGGGGGCAGCTAACTATGGCTACACCTTC; CDR3 protein: CAGAEGAANYGYTF
V gene: TRBV2; clone size: .; D gene: TRBD2; J gene: TRBJ2-1; CDR3 DNA: TGTGCCAGCAGTGAGACCGGGACTAGGGGCAATGAGCAGTTCTTC; CDR3 protein: CASSETGTRGNEQFF
V gene: TRBV6-5; clone size: .; D gene: TRBD1; J gene: TRBJ1-2; CDR3 DNA: TGTGCCAGCAGTCCGGGACACAGGGGTTATGGCTACACCTTC; CDR3 protein: CASSPGHRGYGYTF
V gene: TRBV6-5; clone size: .; D gene: .; J gene: TRBJ2-7; CDR3 DNA: TGTGCCAGCAGTACCACTAGCCTATTACGCTACGAGCAGTACTTC; CDR3 protein: CASSTTSLLRYEQYF
V gene: TRBV19; clone size: .; D gene: TRBD1; J gene: TRBJ1-4; CDR3 DNA: TGTGCCAGTTCGACAGGGTTTGCGGAAAAACTGTTTTTT; CDR3 protein: CASSTGFAEKLFF
V gene: TRBV7-6; clone size: .; D gene: TRBD1; J gene: TRBJ2-1; CDR3 DNA: TGTGCCAGCAGCTCCCGACAGGGAAAAAACAATGAGCAGTTCTTC; CDR3 protein: CASSSRQGKNNEQFF